This T cell receptor (beta chain) is from a study of T-cell reconstitution after alpha-beta-depleted transplantation in children. The CDR3 totals 12 residues. V gave up 3 bases and J gave up 3 bases, with 6 bases separating them. Preparing the TCRbeta library involved the use of unique molecular identifiers. Via MiXCR, TCRdb re-called the PCR reads, giving one row per CDR3 protein. The sample consists of 360,000 or so distinct CDR3 sequences, 20% of them appearing once. The sample in question was PBMCs from the stem cell graft donor, obtained from the stem cell graft. V gene TRBV12-3 or TRBV12-4 combines with J gene TRBJ2-7; D ambiguous. This TCR derives from a human donor who donated a stem cell graft to a child with acute myeloid leukemia. The CDR3 DNA reads TGTGCCAGCAGTTTGTGGCTCTACGAGCAGTACTTC. Translated: CASSLWLYEQYF.